This TCR beta chain emerged from a study of naive and memory T cell subsets. A UMI-containing oligonucleotide was joined by 3' ligation to the TCR cDNA template. Adult healthy volunteers gave 2.5 ml peripheral blood for whole-blood RNA. Reverse transcription used DNase-treated unsorted total RNA, aiming for about 1 to 1000 ng. The V gene lost 2 bases and the J gene lost 5 bases, with 12 bases spanning the gap. The germline V gene has CDR1 MNHEY and CDR2 SVGAGI. There are 14 residues in the CDR3. The SP2 primer and nested alpha and beta constant region primers amplified ligated cDNA in four rounds. Using its own MiXCR run on the 5' RACE reads, TCRdb lists one record per CDR3 protein. Altogether about 62,000 distinct CDR3 sequences are present, 6.5% to 9% being singletons, with the ten largest covering about a fifth.

This receptor was identified in a female donor in good health. The chain combines TRBV6-5 with TRBJ2-5; D is ambiguous. The CDR3 spells CASSYGRPPETQYF. CDR3 nucleotides: TGTGCCAGCAGTTACGGTCGACCTCCTGAGACCCAGTACTTC.